This section outlines one T cell receptor (beta chain) sequence together with its context. The repertoire was sequenced with immunoSEQ multiplex PCR; TCRdb's copy has only in-frame clones and lacks some. The data hold around 80,000 clones, with 98% observed a single time. Per germline, CDR1 SNHLY and CDR2 FYNNEI. CDR3 length: 16 residues. Trimming took 9 bases from V and 8 from J; bases not matched to a gene: 14. The data belong to a study of technical replicates of blood from four donors. V and J are TRBV2 and TRBJ2-1, with 12 bases that match TRBD2. This clonotype was sampled from a human donor in good health. Material: T cells isolated from PBMCs. The CDR3 region is CARKDGGLAGRHEQFF. In DNA form, the CDR3 reads TGTGCCAGGAAAGATGGCGGACTAGCGGGGAGACATGAGCAGTTCTTC.